This T cell receptor (beta chain) was obtained from a study of OX40 agonist ivuxolimab in advanced cancers. Study-level background: Every patient in dose escalation had hepatocellular carcinoma, melanoma, renal cell or head and neck cancer. Enrollees could have had prior anti-PD-1, anti-PD-L1 or anti-CTLA-4 therapy, which approximately 38% had received.

Germline-derived CDR1 and CDR2 are SQVTM and ANQGSEA. Trimming removed 3 bases at V and 2 bases at J, with 7 bases between. This CDR3 region has 12 residues. To note about this clone: Antigen unknown.

The protocol was immunoSEQ multiplex PCR, while the TCRdb copy is restricted to in-frame clones and leaves out a portion. The sample yields 45,000 to 50,000 clones, roughly 90% seen once. Findings and caveats of the study: In a subset of nonresponders, normalized T-cell clonal expansion was also low. Among the lowest peripheral clonal expansion occurred in 0.1-3.0 mg/kg partial responders.

This chain connects TRBV29-1 to TRBJ2-5; D may be TRBD1 (5 bases). The sequencing here drew on CD4+ or CD8+ T cells sorted from blood, taken in a trial of the OX40 agonist ivuxolimab. The receptor was isolated from an adult with an advanced solid tumor such as melanoma, head and neck, liver or kidney cancer. CDR3 residues: CSVDRAQETQYF. The CDR3 DNA reads as TGCAGCGTTGACAGGGCGCAAGAGACCCAGTACTTC.